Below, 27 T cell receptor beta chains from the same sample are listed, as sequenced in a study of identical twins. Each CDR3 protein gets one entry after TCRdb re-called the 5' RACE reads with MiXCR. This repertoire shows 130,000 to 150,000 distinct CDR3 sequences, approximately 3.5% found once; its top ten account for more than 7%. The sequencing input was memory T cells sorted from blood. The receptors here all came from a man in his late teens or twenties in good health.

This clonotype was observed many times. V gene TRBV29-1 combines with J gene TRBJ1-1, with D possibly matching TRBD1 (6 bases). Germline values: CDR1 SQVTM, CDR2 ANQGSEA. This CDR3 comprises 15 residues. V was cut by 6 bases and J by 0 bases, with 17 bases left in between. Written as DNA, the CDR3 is TGCAGCGTGAACAGGGAGGGGGTGATGAACACTGAAGCTTTCTTT. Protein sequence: CSVNREGVMNTEAFF.

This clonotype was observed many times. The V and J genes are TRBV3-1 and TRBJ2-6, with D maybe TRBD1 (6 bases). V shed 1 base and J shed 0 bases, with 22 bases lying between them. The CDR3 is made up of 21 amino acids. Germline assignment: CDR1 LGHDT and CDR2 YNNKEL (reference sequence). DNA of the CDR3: TGTGCCAGCAGCCAAGTCGCGACACAGGGTCTCCCTCCCTCTGGGGCCAACGTCCTGACTTTC. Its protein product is CASSQVATQGLPPSGANVLTF.

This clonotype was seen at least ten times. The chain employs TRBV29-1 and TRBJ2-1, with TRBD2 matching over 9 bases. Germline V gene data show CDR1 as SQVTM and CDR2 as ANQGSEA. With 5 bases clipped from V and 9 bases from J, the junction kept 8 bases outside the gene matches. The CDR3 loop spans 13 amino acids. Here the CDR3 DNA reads TGCAGCGTTAGTAGCGGGAGTAAGGGTGAGCAGTTCTTC. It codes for CSVSSGSKGEQFF.

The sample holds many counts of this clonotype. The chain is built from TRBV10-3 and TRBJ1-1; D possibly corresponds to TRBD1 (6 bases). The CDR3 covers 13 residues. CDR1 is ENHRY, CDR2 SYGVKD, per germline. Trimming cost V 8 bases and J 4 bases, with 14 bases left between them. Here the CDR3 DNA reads TGTGCCATCGGTGTTGACAGGACCACTGAAGCTTTCTTT. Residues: CAIGVDRTTEAFF.

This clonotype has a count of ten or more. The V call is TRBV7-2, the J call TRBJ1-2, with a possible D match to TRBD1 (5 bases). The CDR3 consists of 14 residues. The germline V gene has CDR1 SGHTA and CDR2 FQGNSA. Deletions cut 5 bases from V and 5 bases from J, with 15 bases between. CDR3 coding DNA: TGTGCCAGCAGCACGGGACGGACTGAATATGGCTACACCTTC. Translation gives CASSTGRTEYGYTF.

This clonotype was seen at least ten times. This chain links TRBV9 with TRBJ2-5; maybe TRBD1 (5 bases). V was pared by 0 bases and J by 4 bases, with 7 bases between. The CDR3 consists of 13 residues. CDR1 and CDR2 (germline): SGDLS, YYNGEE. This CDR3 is CASSVGQGETQYF. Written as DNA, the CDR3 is TGTGCCAGCAGCGTAGGCCAGGGAGAGACCCAGTACTTC.

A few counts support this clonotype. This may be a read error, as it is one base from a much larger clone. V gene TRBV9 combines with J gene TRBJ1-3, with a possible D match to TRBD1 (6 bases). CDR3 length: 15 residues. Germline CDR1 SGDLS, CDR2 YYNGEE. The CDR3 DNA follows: TGTGCCAGCAGCGTAGACGGCAGGGGAGGAAACACCTTATATTTT. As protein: CASSVDGRGGNTLYF.

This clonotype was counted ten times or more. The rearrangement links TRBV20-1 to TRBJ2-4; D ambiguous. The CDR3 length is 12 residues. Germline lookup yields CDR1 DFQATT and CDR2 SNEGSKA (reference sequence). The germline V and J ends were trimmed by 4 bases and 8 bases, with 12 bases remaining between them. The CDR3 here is CSATAPPDIQYF. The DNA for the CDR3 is TGCAGTGCTACCGCCCCGCCGGACATTCAGTACTTC.

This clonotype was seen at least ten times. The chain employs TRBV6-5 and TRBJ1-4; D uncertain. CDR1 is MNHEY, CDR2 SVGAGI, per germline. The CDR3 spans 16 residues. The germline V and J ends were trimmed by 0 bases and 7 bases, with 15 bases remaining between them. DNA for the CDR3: TGTGCCAGCAGTTACTCCCGACGCCTCAGCAGTGAAAAACTGTTTTTT. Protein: CASSYSRRLSSEKLFF.

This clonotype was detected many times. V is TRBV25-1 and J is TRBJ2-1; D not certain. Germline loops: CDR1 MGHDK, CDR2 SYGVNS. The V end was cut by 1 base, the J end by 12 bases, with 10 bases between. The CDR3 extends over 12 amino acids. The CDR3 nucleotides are TGTGCCAGCAGTGAATCGGTGCATGCGCAGTTCTTC. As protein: CASSESVHAQFF.

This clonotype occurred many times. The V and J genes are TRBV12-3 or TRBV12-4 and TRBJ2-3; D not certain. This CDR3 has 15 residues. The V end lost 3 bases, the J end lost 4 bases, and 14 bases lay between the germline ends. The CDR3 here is CASSFFGLLPDTQYF. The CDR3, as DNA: TGTGCCAGCAGTTTCTTTGGCCTGTTACCAGATACGCAGTATTTT.

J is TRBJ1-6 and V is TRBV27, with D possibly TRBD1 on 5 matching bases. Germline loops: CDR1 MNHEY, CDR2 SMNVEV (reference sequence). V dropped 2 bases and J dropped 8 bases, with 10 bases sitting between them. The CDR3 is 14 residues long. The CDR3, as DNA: TGTGCCAGCAGTTTAAGGGGAGCGTATTCACCCCTCCACTTT. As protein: CASSLRGAYSPLHF.

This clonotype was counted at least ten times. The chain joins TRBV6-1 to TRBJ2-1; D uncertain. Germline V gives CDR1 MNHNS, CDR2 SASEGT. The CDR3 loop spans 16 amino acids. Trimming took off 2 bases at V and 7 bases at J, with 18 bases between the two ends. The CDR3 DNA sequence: TGTGCCAGCAGTGAACTTTTTAGGGCAGCTCCTAATGAGCAGTTCTTC. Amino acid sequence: CASSELFRAAPNEQFF.

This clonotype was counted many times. CDR3 loop: CATSFGGSNQPQHF. The DNA of the CDR3 is TGTGCCACCAGTTTTGGGGGCAGCAATCAGCCCCAGCATTTT. The chain employs TRBV24-1 and TRBJ1-5, with a weak D call TRBD1 (6 bases). The V and J ends lost 6 bases and 1 base respectively, with 9 bases between them. The CDR3 totals 14 residues. CDR1 KGHDR and CDR2 SFDVKD come from the germline V gene.

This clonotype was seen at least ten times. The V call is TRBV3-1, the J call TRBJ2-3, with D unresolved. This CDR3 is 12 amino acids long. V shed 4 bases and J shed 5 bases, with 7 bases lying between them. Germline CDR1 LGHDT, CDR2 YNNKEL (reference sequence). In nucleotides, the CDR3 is TGTGCCAGCAGCCTTCTCCGAGATACGCAGTATTTT. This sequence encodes CASSLLRDTQYF.

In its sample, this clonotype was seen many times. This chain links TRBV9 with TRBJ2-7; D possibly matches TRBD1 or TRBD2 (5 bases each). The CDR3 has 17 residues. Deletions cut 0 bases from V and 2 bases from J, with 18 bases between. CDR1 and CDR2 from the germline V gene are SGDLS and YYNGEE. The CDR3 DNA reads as TGTGCCAGCAGCGTAGAGGGATCGGGACGGGCCACCTACGAGCAGTACTTC. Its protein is CASSVEGSGRATYEQYF.

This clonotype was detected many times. The CDR3, as DNA: TGCGCCAGCAGCCCAACCTGGGGGGATACGCAGTATTTT. It is translated as CASSPTWGDTQYF. The V and J genes are TRBV5-1 and TRBJ2-3; tentatively, D is TRBD1 or TRBD2 (5 bases each). Trimming removed 4 bases at V and 6 bases at J, with 12 bases between. This CDR3 comprises 13 residues. The germline gives CDR1 SGHRS, CDR2 YFSETQ.

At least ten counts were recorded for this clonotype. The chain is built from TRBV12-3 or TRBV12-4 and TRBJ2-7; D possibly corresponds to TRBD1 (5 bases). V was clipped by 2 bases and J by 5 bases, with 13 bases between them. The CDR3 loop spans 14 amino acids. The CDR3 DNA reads TGTGCCAGCAGTTTACTAGGGGTGGTGGACGAGCAGTACTTC. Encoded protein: CASSLLGVVDEQYF.

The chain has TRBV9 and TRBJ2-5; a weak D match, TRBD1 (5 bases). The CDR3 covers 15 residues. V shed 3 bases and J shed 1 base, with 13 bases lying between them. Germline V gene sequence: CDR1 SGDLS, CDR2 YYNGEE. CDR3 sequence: CASSAAAQAQETQYF. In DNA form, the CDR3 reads TGTGCCAGCAGCGCGGCAGCACAGGCCCAAGAGACCCAGTACTTC. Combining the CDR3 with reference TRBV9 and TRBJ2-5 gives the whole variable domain DSGVTQTPKHLITATGQRVTLRCSPRSGDLSVYWYQQSLDQGLQFLIQYYNGEERAKGNILERFSAQQFPDLHSELNLSSLELGDSALYFCASSAAAQAQETQYFGPGTRLLVL.

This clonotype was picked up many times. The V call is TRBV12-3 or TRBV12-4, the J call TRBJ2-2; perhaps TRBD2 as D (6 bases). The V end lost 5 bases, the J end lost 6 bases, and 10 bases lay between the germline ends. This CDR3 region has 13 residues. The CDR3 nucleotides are TGTGCCAGCAGTCTGACTAGGCCCGGGGAGCTGTTTTTT. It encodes CASSLTRPGELFF.

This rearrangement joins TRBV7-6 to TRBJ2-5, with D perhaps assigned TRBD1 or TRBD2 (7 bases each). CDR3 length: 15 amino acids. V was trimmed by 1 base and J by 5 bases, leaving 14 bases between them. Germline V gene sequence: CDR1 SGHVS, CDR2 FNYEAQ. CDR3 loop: CASSLDAGGAETQYF. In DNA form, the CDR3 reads TGTGCCAGCAGCTTAGACGCAGGGGGGGCGGAGACCCAGTACTTC.

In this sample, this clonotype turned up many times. CDR3 bases: TGCAGTGCCACGGGACTAGCGGAATTCACAGATACGCAGTATTTT. Its protein product is CSATGLAEFTDTQYF. The chain uses TRBV20-1 and TRBJ2-3, with 11 bases fitting TRBD2. Germline assignment: CDR1 DFQATT and CDR2 SNEGSKA (reference sequence). This CDR3 is 15 amino acids long. Germline trimming cut 6 bases from V and 2 bases from J; bases unmatched to any gene: 7.

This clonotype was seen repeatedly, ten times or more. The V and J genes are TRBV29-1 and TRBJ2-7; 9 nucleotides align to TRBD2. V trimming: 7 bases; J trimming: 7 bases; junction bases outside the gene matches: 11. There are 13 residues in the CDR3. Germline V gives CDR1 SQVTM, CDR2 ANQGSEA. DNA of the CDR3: TGCAGCGCCTCCGTGCGGGAGGGCCTAGAGCAGTACGTC. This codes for CSASVREGLEQYV.

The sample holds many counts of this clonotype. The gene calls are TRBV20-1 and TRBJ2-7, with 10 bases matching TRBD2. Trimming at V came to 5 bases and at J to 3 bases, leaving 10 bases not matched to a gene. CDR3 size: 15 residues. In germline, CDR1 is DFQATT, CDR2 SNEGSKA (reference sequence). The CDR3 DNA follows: TGCAGTGCTCCCCCTAGATCTAGCGGGGGCTACGAGCAGTACTTC. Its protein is CSAPPRSSGGYEQYF.

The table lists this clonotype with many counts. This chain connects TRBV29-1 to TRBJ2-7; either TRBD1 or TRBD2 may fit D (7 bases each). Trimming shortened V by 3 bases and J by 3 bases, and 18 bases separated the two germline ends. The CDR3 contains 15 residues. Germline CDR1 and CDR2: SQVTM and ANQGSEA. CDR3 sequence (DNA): TGCAGCGTTGAGTCTGCCCCAGGGGGGGACTACGAGCAGTACTTC. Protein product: CSVESAPGGDYEQYF.

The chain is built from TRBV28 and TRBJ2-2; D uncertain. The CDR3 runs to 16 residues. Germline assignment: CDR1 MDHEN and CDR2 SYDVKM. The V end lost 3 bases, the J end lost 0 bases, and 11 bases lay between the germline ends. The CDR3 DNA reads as TGTGCCAGCAGTTTCCCTTGGACGGCGAACACCGGGGAGCTGTTTTTT. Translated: CASSFPWTANTGELFF.

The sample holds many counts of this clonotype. The CDR3 loop reads CASSPTSGRAIETQYF. The DNA for the CDR3 is TGCGCCAGCAGCCCTACTAGCGGGAGGGCAATTGAGACCCAGTACTTC. This chain connects TRBV5-1 to TRBJ2-5, with 13 nucleotides matching TRBD2. Germline CDR1 is SGHRS and CDR2 is YFSETQ. Unmatched junction bases numbered 8, after V lost 4 bases and J lost 5 bases. This CDR3 spans 16 amino acids.